The 9 T cell receptor beta chains below were found in one sample sequenced in a study of blood T cell repertoires in COVID-19. Here immunoSEQ multiplex PCR was the method, and the copy in TCRdb shows in-frame clones only, minus some. The data show 240,000 or so clones, around 86% seen once. Source material: peripheral blood. These receptors were collected from a woman aged 25 to 39 who had recovered from COVID-19.

V gene TRBV24-1 combines with J gene TRBJ1-6, with 7 bases fitting TRBD1. The CDR3 length is 18 residues. Germline CDR1 and CDR2: KGHDR and SFDVKD. V lost 1 base and J lost 8; bases outside the gene matches: 13. CDR3 sequence (DNA): TGTGCCACCAGTGATTTCTTATTTCAGGGGGGAAAGGATTCACCCCTCCACTTT. Amino acids: CATSDFLFQGGKDSPLHF.

The V call is TRBV2, the J call TRBJ1-5; a possible D gene is TRBD1 (6 bases). Between the trimmed V and J ends, which lost 5 bases and 4 bases, there was a span of 12 bases. The CDR3 contains 14 residues. Germline-derived CDR1 and CDR2 are SNHLY and FYNNEI. CDR3 DNA sequence: TGTGCCAGCAGTTTATTAGGGGGAAATCAGCCCCAGCATTTT. Translation: CASSLLGGNQPQHF.

The V call is TRBV28, the J call TRBJ2-3; 8 bases match TRBD1. V lost 6 bases, J lost 1 base, and 15 bases stayed unmatched. This CDR3 has 18 residues. CDR1 and CDR2 from the germline V gene are MDHEN and SYDVKM. The CDR3 loop is CASSLDRVGVLGTDTQYF. As DNA, the CDR3 is TGTGCCAGCAGCCTGGACAGGGTTGGGGTTTTGGGCACAGATACGCAGTATTTT.

This clone was seen just once. This chain connects TRBV2 to TRBJ2-7; D may be TRBD1 (6 bases). The germline V gene encodes CDR1 SNHLY and CDR2 FYNNEI. Trimming removed 6 bases from V and 3 bases from J, with 24 bases in between. This CDR3 comprises 17 residues. The CDR3 here is CASRQGTGYGFFYEQYF. CDR3 bases: TGTGCCAGCAGGCAGGGGACCGGTTATGGATTTTTCTACGAGCAGTACTTC.

This clone was observed a handful of times. V gene TRBV10-3 combines with J gene TRBJ1-1; 7 nucleotides align to TRBD1. Germline V gene sequence: CDR1 ENHRY, CDR2 SYGVKD. J gave up 0 bases and V 6 bases, and 4 bases lay outside the gene matches. The CDR3 extends over 14 amino acids. Here the CDR3 DNA reads TGTGCCATCAGCCTGGGACAGATGAACACTGAAGCTTTCTTT. It encodes CAISLGQMNTEAFF.

The rearrangement uses TRBV10-3 and TRBJ1-1; no firm D call. This CDR3 comprises 13 residues. V was clipped by 2 bases and J by 1 base, with 5 bases between them. Germline loops: CDR1 ENHRY, CDR2 SYGVKD. The CDR3 protein is CAISEPENTEAFF. The CDR3 DNA sequence: TGTGCCATCAGTGAGCCAGAGAACACTGAAGCTTTCTTT.

The rearrangement joins TRBV18 to TRBJ1-4; 7 bases are shared with TRBD1. CDR3 size: 17 residues. Germline-derived CDR1 and CDR2 are KGHSH and LQKENI. With V trimmed by 3 bases and J by 0 bases, 7 bases remained unmatched. This CDR3 is CASSPRGSRTTNEKLFF. The CDR3 DNA follows: TGTGCCAGCTCACCCAGGGGGTCCAGAACAACTAATGAAAAACTGTTTTTT.

This chain uses TRBV7-9 with TRBJ1-1, with D maybe TRBD1 (5 bases). The CDR3 consists of 18 residues. Trimming removed 5 bases at V and 1 base at J, with 23 bases between. Germline V gene sequence: CDR1 SEHNR, CDR2 FQNEAQ (reference sequence). Here the CDR3 DNA reads TGTGCCAGCAGCCCCGGGGGGAAGTCTGTTGGCGAGAACACTGAAGCTTTCTTT. The encoded protein is CASSPGGKSVGENTEAFF.

This chain joins TRBV4-1 and TRBJ1-1, with 8 nucleotides matching TRBD1. CDR1 and CDR2 from the germline V gene are MGHRA and YSYEKL. CDR3 length: 15 amino acids. Germline trimming cut 3 bases from V and 3 bases from J; bases unmatched to any gene: 6. This CDR3 reads CASSHPQTGDTEAFF. The CDR3 DNA sequence: TGCGCCAGCAGCCATCCTCAGACAGGGGACACTGAAGCTTTCTTT.